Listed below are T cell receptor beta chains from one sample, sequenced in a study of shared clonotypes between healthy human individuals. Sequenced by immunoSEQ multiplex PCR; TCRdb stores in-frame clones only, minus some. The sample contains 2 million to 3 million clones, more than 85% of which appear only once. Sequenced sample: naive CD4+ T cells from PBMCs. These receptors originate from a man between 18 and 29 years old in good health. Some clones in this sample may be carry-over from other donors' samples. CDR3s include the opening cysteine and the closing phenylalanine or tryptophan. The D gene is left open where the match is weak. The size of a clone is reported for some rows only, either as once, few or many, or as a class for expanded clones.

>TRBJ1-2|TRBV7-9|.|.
CASSFAGDVYGYTF
TGTGCCAGCAGCTTCGCAGGGGATGTCTATGGCTACACCTTC
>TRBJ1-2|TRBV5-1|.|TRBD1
CASSLPGTGFSYGYTF
TGCGCCAGCAGCTTACCCGGGACAGGGTTTTCGTATGGCTACACCTTC
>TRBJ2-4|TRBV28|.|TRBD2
CASSLSGLAGPKNIQYF
TGTGCCAGCAGTTTATCCGGACTAGCGGGACCCAAAAACATTCAGTACTTC
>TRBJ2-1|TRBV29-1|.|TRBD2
CSGSGDGREGGSYNEQFF
TGCAGCGGCTCCGGGGATGGGCGGGAGGGAGGCTCCTACAATGAGCAGTTCTTC
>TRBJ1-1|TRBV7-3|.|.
CASSPAHRGGTEAFF
TGTGCCAGCAGCCCTGCCCATAGGGGTGGCACTGAAGCTTTCTTT
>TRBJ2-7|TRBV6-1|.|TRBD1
CASSGPSDRGPYEQYF
TGTGCCAGCAGTGGACCCTCGGACAGGGGACCATACGAGCAGTACTTC
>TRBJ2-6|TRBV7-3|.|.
CASSTPGSGSGSGANVLTF
TGTGCCAGCAGCACCCCCGGCTCAGGGTCGGGCTCTGGGGCCAACGTCCTGACTTTC
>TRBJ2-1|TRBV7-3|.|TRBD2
CASSSQRESSYNEQFF
TGTGCCAGCAGCTCTCAGCGGGAGAGCTCCTACAATGAGCAGTTCTTC
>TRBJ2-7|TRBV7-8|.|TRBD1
CASSLADRGTYEQYF
TGTGCCAGCAGCTTAGCGGACAGGGGAACCTACGAGCAGTACTTC
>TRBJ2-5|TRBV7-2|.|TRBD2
CASSLRAGVGETQYF
TGTGCCAGCAGCTTACGAGCGGGAGTAGGAGAGACCCAGTACTTC
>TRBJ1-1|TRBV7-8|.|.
CASSYTGRNTEAFF
TGTGCCAGCAGCTACACAGGGAGGAACACTGAAGCTTTCTTT
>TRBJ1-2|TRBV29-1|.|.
CSVAGASYGYTF
TGCAGCGTTGCAGGGGCCAGCTATGGCTACACCTTC
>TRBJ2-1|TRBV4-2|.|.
CASSPSVPAYNEQFF
TGTGCCAGCAGCCCATCTGTACCAGCCTACAATGAGCAGTTCTTC
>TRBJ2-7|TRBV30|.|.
CAWSEYVGDPNFYEQYF
TGTGCCTGGAGTGAGTACGTTGGGGACCCTAATTTTTACGAGCAGTACTTC
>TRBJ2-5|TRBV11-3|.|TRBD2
CASSGGSGGETQYF
TGTGCCAGCAGCGGCGGGAGTGGGGGAGAGACCCAGTACTTC
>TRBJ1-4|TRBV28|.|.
CASRGPNEKLFF
TGTGCCAGCAGGGGGCCCAATGAAAAACTGTTTTTT
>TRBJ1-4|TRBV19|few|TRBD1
CASRPTGGSEKLFF
TGTGCCAGTAGGCCGACAGGGGGCAGTGAAAAACTGTTTTTT
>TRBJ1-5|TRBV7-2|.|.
CASSLARTVSSNQPQHF
TGTGCCAGCAGCTTAGCTAGGACAGTAAGTAGCAATCAGCCCCAGCATTTT
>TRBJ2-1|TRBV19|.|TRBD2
CASRPSGRGSGNEQFF
TGTGCCAGCCGACCTAGCGGGAGGGGCTCTGGCAATGAGCAGTTCTTC
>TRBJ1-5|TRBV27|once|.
CATRRQINQPQHF
TGTGCCACCCGGCGGCAGATCAATCAGCCCCAGCATTTT
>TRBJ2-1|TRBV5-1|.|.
CASTMAGRGYNEQFF
TGCGCCAGCACGATGGCGGGAAGAGGTTACAATGAGCAGTTCTTC
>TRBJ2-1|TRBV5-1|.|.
CASSFQQSSYNEQFF
TGCGCCAGCAGTTTTCAACAAAGCTCCTACAATGAGCAGTTCTTC
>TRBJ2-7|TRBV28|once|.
CASSSNTPNGPWRDEQYF
TGTGCCAGCAGTTCCAATACCCCAAACGGGCCGTGGCGGGACGAGCAGTACTTC
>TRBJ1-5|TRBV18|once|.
CASSPLGHYSNQPQHF
TGTGCCAGCTCACCACTGGGACACTATAGCAATCAGCCCCAGCATTTT